This TCR beta chain is from a study of blood T cells in healthy people across ages. Study at large: Per two T cells, about one barcoded beta molecule was captured through template switching. Overall study results and limits: Roughly linear declines in TCR beta diversity per million T cells occurred with age.

This clonotype came up a few times. Its antigen is as yet unknown. From germline, CDR1 is SGHTA and CDR2 FQGNSA. V was trimmed by 1 base and J by 6 bases, leaving 13 bases between them. This CDR3 region has 14 residues. Sample-barcoded 5' priming and a J-beta primer mix drove a second PCR of about 6 to 12 cycles. Each cDNA molecule, via a template-switch adaptor with 12 random nucleotides, was tagged. TCRdb ran MiXCR on the 5' RACE reads and lists one entry per CDR3 protein. Among under 2 million distinct CDR3 sequences listed, about 31% were seen once. The sequence was collected from a woman aged 25 to 39 in good health. The specimen sequenced was blood. This chain connects TRBV7-2 to TRBJ2-7; D is unclear. CDR3 protein: CASSLDPGRSEQYF. The CDR3 bases are TGTGCCAGCAGCTTAGACCCGGGCCGCAGCGAGCAGTACTTC.